Shown below are 26 T cell receptor beta chains from a single sample sequenced in a study of glioma-infiltrating T cells. The iRepertoire nested amplicon-rescue multiplex PCR amplified TCR alpha and beta CDR3s from RNA. TCRdb re-called the multiplex PCR reads with MiXCR, one entry per CDR3 protein. Of roughly 350,000 distinct CDR3 sequences detected, roughly two fifths appear once; the ten largest clones hold 9.5% to 15%. The material sequenced was glioma tissue, nonneoplastic brain tissue, or PBMCs (not recorded which). Source of these receptors: a human donor with low-grade glioma or glioblastoma, undergoing nonglioma brain surgery, or in good health (not recorded which).

A note on this clonotype: A clone one base away is much larger, so this may be a read error. This chain connects TRBV27 to TRBJ1-4, with D perhaps TRBD1 (6 bases). Germline lookup yields CDR1 MNHEY and CDR2 SMNVEV (reference sequence). V was cut by 5 bases and J by 7 bases, with 23 bases left in between. CDR3 size: 17 residues. The CDR3 DNA reads TGTGCCAGCAGTCCCCACCGGACAGACCTAGGGGGTGAAAAACTGTTTTTT. This encodes CASSPHRTDLGGEKLFF.

Of note for this clonotype: This could be a read error, since a much larger clone is one nucleotide away. The V and J genes are TRBV27 and TRBJ2-6; perhaps TRBD1 as D (6 bases). The germline gives CDR1 MNHEY, CDR2 SMNVEV (reference sequence). The CDR3 is 15 residues long. CDR3 in amino acids: CASSLGTSGANALTF. The CDR3 DNA is TGTGCCAGCAGTTTGGGGACATCTGGGGCCAACGCCCTGACTTTC.

This clonotype was found a few times. The rearrangement joins TRBV19 to TRBJ1-1; D unclear. Looked up from germline, CDR1 is LNHDA and CDR2 is SQIVND (reference sequence). CDR3 size: 13 residues. Trimming cost V 3 bases and J 4 bases, with 9 bases left between them. In nucleotides, the CDR3 is TGTGCCAGTAGTATTAGCGCGCGCACTGAAGCTTTCTTT. Translation gives CASSISARTEAFF. The complete variable domain, with remaining parts taken from reference TRBV19 and TRBJ1-1, reads DGGITQSPKYLFRKEGQNVTLSCEQNLNHDAMYWYRQDPGQGLRLIYYSQIVNDFQKGDIAEGYSVSREKKESFPLTVTSAQKNPTAFYLCASSISARTEAFFGQGTRLTVV.

This clonotype was recorded many times. The V and J genes are TRBV6-2 or TRBV6-3 and TRBJ2-1, with a weak D call TRBD1 (6 bases). This CDR3 has 13 residues. Deletions cut 7 bases from V and 9 bases from J, with 16 bases between. Germline V gives CDR1 MNHEY, CDR2 SVGEGT. The chain's CDR3 is CASTLIGGSEQFF. In nucleotides, the CDR3 is TGTGCCAGCACCCTAATTGGGGGCAGTGAGCAGTTCTTC.

This clonotype was observed at least ten times. The V call is TRBV7-2, the J call TRBJ2-6; no definite D call. Trimming took off 5 bases at V and 5 bases at J, with 7 bases between the two ends. The CDR3 has 13 amino acids. CDR1 and CDR2 from the germline V gene are SGHTA and FQGNSA. As DNA, the CDR3 is TGTGCCAGCAGCAACGACAGGGCCAACGTCCTGACTTTC. Translating it yields CASSNDRANVLTF.

There are many counts of this clonotype. J is TRBJ1-5 and V is TRBV20-1, with D possibly being TRBD1 (5 bases). Germline CDR1 DFQATT, CDR2 SNEGSKA (reference sequence). The V end lost 7 bases, the J end lost 3 bases, and 13 bases lay between the germline ends. This CDR3 spans 13 amino acids. CDR3 region: CSGRSGNNQPQHF. For the CDR3, the DNA is TGCAGTGGCAGGTCAGGGAACAATCAGCCCCAGCATTTT.

This clonotype was observed at least ten times. V gene TRBV28 combines with J gene TRBJ1-6; weak D call: TRBD1 (6 bases). The CDR3 is 14 amino acids. V lost 9 bases to trimming and J lost 7 bases, with 16 bases between them. Germline assignment: CDR1 MDHEN and CDR2 SYDVKM. CDR3 in amino acids: CASIGGARNSPLHF. The CDR3 nucleotides read TGTGCCAGTATCGGGGGCGCGAGGAATTCACCCCTCCACTTT.

This clonotype was detected only a few times. The chain employs TRBV28 and TRBJ2-2; D is unresolved. The length of the CDR3 is 15 residues. Per the germline V gene, CDR1 is MDHEN and CDR2 is SYDVKM. The germline V and J ends were trimmed by 6 bases and 1 base, with 12 bases remaining between them. In DNA form, the CDR3 reads TGTGCCAGCAGCCCAGGATACCGGAACACCGGGGAGCTGTTTTTT. Encoded protein: CASSPGYRNTGELFF.

About this clonotype: This is likely a read error, given that the CDR3 carries no conserved phenylalanine or tryptophan at its end. The rearrangement joins TRBV5-4 to TRBJ1-1, with D uncertain. Germline CDR1 and CDR2: SGHNT and YYREEE (reference sequence). The germline V and J ends were trimmed by 0 bases and 1 base, with 7 bases remaining between them. The CDR3 has 14 amino acids. As DNA, the CDR3 is TGTGCCAGCAGCTTGGAACATTCGAACACTGAAGCTTTCCTT. Amino acid sequence: CASSLEHSNTEAFL.

Comments on this clonotype: This could be a read error, since a much larger clone is one nucleotide away. V gene TRBV24-1 combines with J gene TRBJ2-5; TRBD1 aligns across 10 bases. Germline CDR1 reads KGHDR; CDR2 reads SFDVKD. The CDR3 runs 16 residues. Trimming cost V 5 bases and J 5 bases; bases outside gene matches: 10. The chain's CDR3 is CATSGETGGLPETQYF. CDR3 coding DNA: TGTGCCACCAGTGGAGAGACAGGGGGCCTCCCGGAGACCCAGTACTTC.

This clonotype has only a few counts. The chain carries TRBV3-1 and TRBJ1-6; D unclear. The germline V gene has CDR1 LGHDT and CDR2 YNNKEL (reference sequence). V was pared by 1 base and J by 3 bases, with 7 bases between. The CDR3 consists of 15 residues. CDR3 DNA: TGTGCCAGCAGCCAAGCGGCCGACTATAATTCACCCCTCCACTTT. This gives the protein CASSQAADYNSPLHF.

This clonotype has just a few counts. This chain joins TRBV6-1 and TRBJ2-3; tentatively, D is TRBD1 or TRBD2 (5 bases each). Germline-derived CDR1 and CDR2 are MNHNS and SASEGT. The CDR3 is 17 amino acids. Trimming took off 1 base at V and 4 bases at J, with 18 bases between the two ends. The CDR3 DNA reads TGTGCCAGCAGTGAAGTCTTGGCAGGGACCCACGCAGATACGCAGTATTTT. Its translation is CASSEVLAGTHADTQYF.

V gene TRBV20-1 combines with J gene TRBJ2-1; D may correspond to TRBD1 or TRBD2 (5 bases each). Trimming removed 1 base at V and 7 bases at J, with 14 bases between. The CDR3 loop spans 14 amino acids. Germline-derived CDR1 and CDR2 are DFQATT and SNEGSKA (reference sequence). CDR3 amino acids: CSARGGTRLNEQFF. CDR3 in DNA: TGCAGTGCTAGAGGGGGGACCCGCCTAAATGAGCAGTTCTTC.

The chain links TRBV20-1 to TRBJ1-5, with TRBD1 matching 7 bases. Losses at the gene ends were 5 bases for V and 5 bases for J; bases not matched to a gene: 12. The CDR3 is 15 amino acids. The germline CDR1 and CDR2 sequences are DFQATT and SNEGSKA (reference sequence). As DNA, the CDR3 is TGCAGTGCTCCGCTACGGACAGGCGGCGATCAGCCCCAGCATTTT. Its protein is CSAPLRTGGDQPQHF.

In its sample, this clonotype was seen many times. This rearrangement joins TRBV6-2 or TRBV6-3 to TRBJ1-5; TRBD1 is a possible D gene (6 bases). Per the germline V gene, CDR1 is MNHEY and CDR2 is SVGEGT. The CDR3 has 18 residues. V was pared by 2 bases and J by 1 base, with 18 bases between. The CDR3 is CASSYVLRGGESNQPQHF. The DNA of the CDR3 is TGTGCCAGCAGTTACGTGCTCCGAGGGGGGGAAAGCAATCAGCCCCAGCATTTT.

This clonotype has just a few counts. The chain joins TRBV20-1 to TRBJ1-1; D unclear. Per the germline V gene, CDR1 is DFQATT and CDR2 is SNEGSKA (reference sequence). This CDR3 has 14 residues. The V end lost 8 bases, the J end lost 0 bases, and 16 bases lay between the germline ends. The CDR3 here is CSTKWATMNTEAFF. The CDR3 DNA sequence: TGCAGTACTAAATGGGCTACAATGAACACTGAAGCTTTCTTT.

This clonotype was detected only a few times. V usage is TRBV18 and J usage is TRBJ1-1; TRBD1 is a possible D gene (5 bases). Germline values: CDR1 KGHSH, CDR2 LQKENI. The CDR3 loop spans 14 amino acids. V was cut by 7 bases and J by 4 bases, with 16 bases left in between. CDR3 nucleotide sequence: TGTGCCAGCTTACGGGACTTACCTCCCACTGAAGCTTTCTTT. Protein product: CASLRDLPPTEAFF.

This clonotype was counted a few times. The gene calls are TRBV4-3 and TRBJ2-7; TRBD1 might be the D (5 bases). Germline V CDR1 and CDR2: LGHNA, YSLEER. Between the trimmed V and J ends, which lost 2 bases and 0 bases, there was a span of 11 bases. This CDR3 spans 15 amino acids. The CDR3 sequence is CASSQLQGSSYEQYF. In DNA form, the CDR3 reads TGCGCCAGCAGCCAATTGCAGGGAAGCTCCTACGAGCAGTACTTC.

The V call is TRBV28, the J call TRBJ2-5, with a possible D match to TRBD1 (6 bases). The CDR3 is 14 residues long. V dropped 10 bases and J dropped 5 bases, with 20 bases sitting between them. Germline-derived CDR1 and CDR2 are MDHEN and SYDVKM. The CDR3 DNA reads TGTGCCACCCACCCACAGGGCGGAGAGGAGACCCAGTACTTC. Protein product: CATHPQGGEETQYF.

The chain combines TRBV12-3 or TRBV12-4 with TRBJ1-1, with D unresolved. The CDR3 is made up of 13 amino acids. V gave up 1 base and J gave up 4 bases, with 7 bases separating them. The CDR3 spells CASSLVESTEAFF. CDR3 coding DNA: TGTGCCAGCAGTTTAGTTGAGAGCACTGAAGCTTTCTTT.

This clonotype has ten or more counts. V gene TRBV4-2 combines with J gene TRBJ2-5; D call uncertain. V shed 4 bases and J shed 2 bases, with 8 bases lying between them. The germline V gene has CDR1 LGHNA and CDR2 YNFKEQ. This CDR3 is 13 amino acids long. The CDR3 DNA follows: TGTGCCAGCAGCCCGACCGATCAAGAGACCCAGTACTTC. It is translated as CASSPTDQETQYF.

This clonotype was picked up a small number of times. The rearrangement links TRBV19 to TRBJ1-1, with 10 bases lining up with TRBD1. Germline CDR1 is LNHDA and CDR2 is SQIVND (reference sequence). With 4 bases clipped from V and 10 bases from J, the junction kept 3 bases outside the gene matches. CDR3 length: 12 residues. CDR3: CASSTGTGVAFF. CDR3 DNA sequence: TGTGCCAGTAGTACCGGGACAGGGGTAGCTTTCTTT.

Ten or more counts support this clonotype. The chain has TRBV7-9 and TRBJ1-1; no firm D call. Between the trimmed V and J ends, which lost 6 bases and 4 bases, there was a span of 9 bases. The CDR3 loop spans 12 amino acids. Per germline, CDR1 SEHNR and CDR2 FQNEAQ (reference sequence). CDR3 sequence: CASSLSGTEAFF. The DNA for the CDR3 is TGTGCCAGCAGTTTATCTGGCACTGAAGCTTTCTTT.

J is TRBJ1-2 and V is TRBV12-3 or TRBV12-4; 8 bases agree with TRBD1. Trimming at V came to 4 bases and at J to 7 bases, leaving 14 bases not matched to a gene. The CDR3 is 16 amino acids. The CDR3 sequence is CASSYPRTGRMGGYTF. CDR3 nucleotide sequence: TGTGCCAGCAGTTATCCCCGGACAGGGAGAATGGGTGGCTACACCTTC.

Concerning this clonotype itself: A read error is possible here, since a much larger clone lies one base away. This chain uses TRBV6-1 with TRBJ1-5, with 8 bases lining up with TRBD1. The CDR3 covers 14 residues. V lost 5 bases, J lost 5 bases, and 5 bases stayed unmatched. Germline V gene lookup returns CDR1 MNHNS and CDR2 SASEGT. CDR3 loop: CASSRTQGDQPQHF. The DNA of the CDR3 is TGTGCCAGCAGTCGAACACAGGGGGATCAGCCCCAGCATTTT.

The rearrangement joins TRBV6-1 to TRBJ2-4; no definite D call. This CDR3 is 14 amino acids long. The V gene's germline CDR1 is MNHNS and CDR2 SASEGT. V gave up 0 bases and J gave up 0 bases, with 3 bases separating them. The CDR3 nucleotides are TGTGCCAGCAGTGAAGCGGTAGCCAAAAACATTCAGTACTTC. Translating it yields CASSEAVAKNIQYF.